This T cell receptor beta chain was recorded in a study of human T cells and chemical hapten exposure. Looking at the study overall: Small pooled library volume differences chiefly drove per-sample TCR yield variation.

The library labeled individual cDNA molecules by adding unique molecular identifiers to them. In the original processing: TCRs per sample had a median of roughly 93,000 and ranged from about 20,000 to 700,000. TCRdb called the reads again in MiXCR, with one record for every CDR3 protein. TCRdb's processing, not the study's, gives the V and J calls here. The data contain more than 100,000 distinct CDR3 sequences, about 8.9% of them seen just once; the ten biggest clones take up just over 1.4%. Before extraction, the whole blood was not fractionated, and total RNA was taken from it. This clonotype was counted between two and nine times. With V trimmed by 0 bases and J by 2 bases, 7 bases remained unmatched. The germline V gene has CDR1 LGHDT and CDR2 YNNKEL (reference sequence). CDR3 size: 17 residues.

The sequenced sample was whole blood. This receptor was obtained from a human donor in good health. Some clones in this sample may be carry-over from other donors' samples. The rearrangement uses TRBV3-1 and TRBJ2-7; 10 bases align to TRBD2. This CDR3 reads CASSQDEREGPPYEQYF. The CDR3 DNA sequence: TGTGCCAGCAGCCAAGACGAGCGGGAGGGCCCCCCCTACGAGCAGTACTTC.